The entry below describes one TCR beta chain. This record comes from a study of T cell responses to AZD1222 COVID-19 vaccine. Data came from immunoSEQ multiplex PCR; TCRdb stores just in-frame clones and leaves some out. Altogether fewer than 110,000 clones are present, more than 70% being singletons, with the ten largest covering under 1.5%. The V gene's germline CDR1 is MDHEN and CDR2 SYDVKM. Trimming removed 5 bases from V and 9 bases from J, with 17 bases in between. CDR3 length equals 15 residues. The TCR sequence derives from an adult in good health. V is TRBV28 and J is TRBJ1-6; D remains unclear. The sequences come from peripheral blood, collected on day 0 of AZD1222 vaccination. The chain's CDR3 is CASSPTDILGSPLHF. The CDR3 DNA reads TGTGCCAGCAGTCCCACCGACATTCTAGGTTCACCCCTCCACTTT. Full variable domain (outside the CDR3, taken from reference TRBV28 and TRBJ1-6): DVKVTQSSRYLVKRTGEKVFLECVQDMDHENMFWYRQDPGLGLRLIYFSYDVKMKEKGDIPEGYSVSREKKERFSLILESASTNQTSMYLCASSPTDILGSPLHFGNGTRLTVT.